Listed below are T cell receptor beta chains from one sample, sequenced in a study of cytomegalovirus exposure and HLA in healthy donors. TCRdb's copy holds only in-frame clones and misses some; the assay was immunoSEQ multiplex PCR. The sample has under 150,000 clones, about 79% seen once. Sequencing was done on a sample of PBMCs. The receptors shown here come from a female donor in good health and CMV-seropositive. Each CDR3 is given without its conserved first and last residue.

V gene | CDR3 protein
TRBV7-2 | ASSLLLADTQY
TRBV4-1 | ASSRGLYTDTQY
TRBV19 | ASSPGLASETQY
TRBV2 | ASTWLREGLDEQY
TRBV19 | ASSFLGGAGDTQY
TRBV7-9 | ASSLAGGGLNYGYT
TRBV6-6 | ASSPTQYEQY
TRBV19 | ASRQPGLSNEQF
TRBV6-5 | ASRRTESGIQAF
TRBV29-1 | SAQQVGYGYT
TRBV5-6 | ASSPIRQGNTYEQY
TRBV7-6 | ASSGDRGGEQF
TRBV18 | ASSPLDRVDSYEQY
TRBV5-6 | ASSLDRDGYT
TRBV2 | ASSAPGLAGSYEQY
TRBV5-1 | ASSLDSAGGLDEQF
TRBV30 | AWSQGIGNTIY
TRBV7-6 | ASSLEREFGTDTQY
TRBV2 | ASSERGVPGVEQY
TRBV30 | AWGGDILETQY
TRBV4-2 | ASSHYSQAGGEWEQF
TRBV27 | ASRGTGQGALAYNEQF
TRBV2 | ASSGSRANTGELF
TRBV20-1 | SAGGYNEQF
TRBV7-2 | ASSPFTGELF
TRBV10-3 | ATQGDRTGNTIY
TRBV4-1 | ASSRTSGGTDTQY
TRBV7-7 | ASSLFLEGTQY
TRBV13 | ASSPGQGLNSPLH
TRBV6-1 | ASSLGQNQPQH
TRBV6-1 | ASSTTGTATYEQY
TRBV7-3 | ASSLTGQTGAQY
TRBV6-1 | ASSVGTGPLYEQY
TRBV18 | ASSPNSGGVTDTQY
TRBV27 | ASSFRRDQPQH
TRBV19 | ASSDRDRMNQPQH
TRBV14 | ASSPLRAGEEDTQY
TRBV14 | ASSHRTVSSGANVLT
TRBV28 | ASSLNSGTGGAAF
TRBV11-2 | ASSLDTQRPWLF
TRBV7-6 | ASSLGLAGVSGELF
TRBV29-1 | SVVVFPEGSSYEQY